These 2 T cell receptor beta chains came from one sample sequenced in a study of cytotoxic CD8 clonotypes in ibrutinib-treated CLL. TCRdb's table, derived via immunoSEQ multiplex PCR, lists solely in-frame clones and lacks some. This sample yields some 310,000 clones, of which approximately 80% are seen a single time; 6.5% to 8.5% belongs to the top ten. The material was PBMCs, obtained before ibrutinib treatment. These receptors all stem from a human donor with chronic lymphocytic leukemia.

J is TRBJ1-5 and V is TRBV28, with unresolved D. CDR3 length: 14 residues. Per the germline V gene, CDR1 is MDHEN and CDR2 is SYDVKM. The ends were cut back, 7 bases at V and 1 base at J, with 11 bases in the middle. CDR3 sequence reads: CASTRQRSNQPQHF. The CDR3 nucleotides read TGTGCCAGCACAAGGCAGCGGAGCAATCAGCCCCAGCATTTT. Together with reference TRBV28 and TRBJ1-5, the CDR3 gives the full variable domain: DVKVTQSSRYLVKRTGEKVFLECVQDMDHENMFWYRQDPGLGLRLIYFSYDVKMKEKGDIPEGYSVSREKKERFSLILESASTNQTSMYLCASTRQRSNQPQHFGDGTRLSIL.

The rearrangement uses TRBV27 and TRBJ1-2; 9 bases fit TRBD1. The length of the CDR3 is 15 residues. Germline CDR1 MNHEY, CDR2 SMNVEV (reference sequence). J gave up 5 bases and V 5 bases, and 9 bases lay outside the gene matches. The CDR3 coding sequence is TGTGCCAGCAGTACGGGACAGGGTGTTCTTTATGGCTACACCTTC. As protein: CASSTGQGVLYGYTF.